A selection of T cell receptor beta chains follows, all from one sample in a study of T cell repertoires in cytomegalovirus infection. Antigen specificity for these receptors is unknown. TCRdb processed the reads anew with MiXCR; each CDR3 protein has one entry. There are about 330,000 distinct CDR3 sequences in the sample; roughly 36% occur only once, and roughly 13% lies in the top ten. Sequenced here: cultured PBMCs, sampled from culture after CMV antigen stimulation. These receptor sequences come from a human donor in good health (CMV status not recorded). Some clones in this sample may be carry-over from other donors' samples. The conserved cysteine and the conserved F or W are not part of the CDR3 here.

v_gene	j_gene	CDR3aa
TRBV12-3/TRBV12-4	TRBJ2-5	ASSSGRGRQETQY
TRBV7-9	TRBJ2-1	ASIGGLAGLKVYNEQF
TRBV20-1	TRBJ1-5	SAHRDAYSNQPQH
TRBV5-8	TRBJ1-5	ASRPRTGANQPQH
TRBV6-5	TRBJ1-4	ASSYGGATNEKLF
TRBV4-3	TRBJ2-3	ASSQDLGTDTQY
TRBV6-6	TRBJ1-1	ASSYTRTEAF
TRBV11-2	TRBJ2-1	ASSPGLAALNEQF
TRBV28	TRBJ2-5	ASSSPYRGETQY
TRBV18	TRBJ2-7	ASSTETGEQY
TRBV7-2	TRBJ2-3	ASSQQAGGTDTQY
TRBV12-3/TRBV12-4	TRBJ2-6	ASSQGLAGNSWANVLT
TRBV6-2/TRBV6-3	TRBJ2-3	ASRDRGPDTQY
TRBV5-4	TRBJ2-5	ASSRTTGSPETQY
TRBV7-2	TRBJ2-3	ASSFHRSTDTQY
TRBV19	TRBJ2-2	ASRVPWGRSSTGELF
TRBV6-1	TRBJ1-5	ASNQGRYSNQPQH